This T cell receptor (beta chain) was captured by sequencing in a study of STAT3 mutations in large granular lymphocyte leukemia. Across the study: Roughly half the longitudinally sequenced T-LGLL patients had canonical STAT3 mutations.

General study findings and limits: TCR clonotype switching after therapy occurred in about 30% of the 18 patients. In several patients, dominant TCR clone burden exceeded STAT3 mutant burden. Every T-cell large granular lymphocyte leukemia patient had at least one immunodominant TCR beta clonotype. Persisting codominant clonotypes may have hidden a small pathogenic clone.

The method was immunoSEQ multiplex PCR; TCRdb's version includes in-frame clones alone and lacks a portion of them. The sample contains 20,000 to 30,000 clones, 94% of which appear only once. The V end was cut by 2 bases, the J end by 0 bases, with 12 bases between. The CDR3 runs to 16 residues. Germline loops: CDR1 SGHDT, CDR2 YYEEEE. Turning to this clone: Its antigen remains unknown.

Sample: peripheral blood mononuclear cells. This clonotype was sampled from a middle-aged man with T-cell large granular lymphocyte leukemia. Some clones in this sample may be carry-over from other donors' samples. The chain couples TRBV5-6 to TRBJ1-3; D is possibly TRBD1 (6 bases). For the CDR3, the DNA is TGTGCCAGCAGCTTTATGACAGGACTCTCTGGAAACACCATATATTTT. Its translation is CASSFMTGLSGNTIYF.